This T cell receptor (beta chain) originates from a study of T cell clonotyping in hematopoietic cell transplantation. Germline CDR1 is MRHNA and CDR2 is SNTAGT. V was pared by 2 bases and J by 1 base, with 6 bases between. This CDR3 region has 15 residues. A few counts support this clone. Noted time point: recipient sample about 28 days before transplant, after cytoreduction. Sequencing used immunoSEQ multiplex PCR; TCRdb keeps in-frame clones, though not all of them. Found here are approximately 80,000 clones, about 96% of them singletons; the top ten hold 1.5% to 2%. V usage is TRBV6-4 and J usage is TRBJ2-6; either TRBD1 or TRBD2 may fit D (5 bases each). The receptor was isolated from a woman between 45 and 65 years old with acute myeloid leukemia. Some clones in this sample may be carry-over from other donors' samples. Sequencing used peripheral blood mononuclear cells, obtained before stem cell transplant. The CDR3 DNA reads as TGTGCCAGCAGTGACGGGGGTTCTGGGGCCAACGTCCTGACTTTC. Its protein is CASSDGGSGANVLTF.